The T cell receptor beta chain described here comes from a study of tumor and adjacent non-tumor tissue in lung cancer. A modified ARM-PCR protocol with three rounds of nested PCR amplified TCRbeta. TCRdb re-derived calls from the multiplex PCR reads in MiXCR, one entry per CDR3 protein. Found here are roughly 120,000 distinct CDR3 sequences, approximately 82% of them singletons; the top ten hold around 37%. This sample's RNA came from whole unsorted tissue. The origin of this receptor is a woman aged 55-70 years with non-small cell lung cancer. Sequenced: lung tumor tissue.

This CDR3 reads CARGYGTSGSYEQYF. The CDR3 bases are TGTGCCAGAGGCTACGGAACTAGCGGGAGCTACGAGCAGTACTTC. The chain couples TRBV11-2 to TRBJ2-7; TRBD2 matches 11 bases. The CDR3 is 15 residues long. V dropped 9 bases and J dropped 3; count of bases not matched to a gene: 10. Germline CDR1 is SGHAT and CDR2 is FQNNGV. The complete variable domain, with remaining parts taken from reference TRBV11-2 and TRBJ2-7, reads EAGVAQSPRYKIIEKRQSVAFWCNPISGHATLYWYQQILGQGPKLLIQFQNNGVVDDSQLPKDRFSAERLKGVDSTLKIQPAKLEDSAVYLCARGYGTSGSYEQYFGPGTRLTVT.